The source of this TCR beta chain is a study of blood T cell repertoires in COVID-19. Study information: The study drew acute and convalescent COVID-19 samples from the United States, Italy and Spain. The cDNA or gDNA used as material had been derived from T cells, B-cell-depleted T cells, or PBMCs.

V gave up 5 bases and J gave up 8 bases, with 21 bases separating them. Germline CDR1 and CDR2: MDHEN and SYDVKM. This CDR3 has 15 amino acids. Original handling: From reference gene primer amplification, estimates of nucleated cell counts were derived. The method was immunoSEQ multiplex PCR; TCRdb's version includes in-frame clones alone and lacks a portion of them. That table is the source of V, J and clone size, and D and trimming were worked out from the DNA. Of roughly 50,000 clones listed, about 76% are singletons. Sequencing input: peripheral blood. The chain is built from TRBV28 and TRBJ1-2; a possible D gene is TRBD1 (6 bases). This TCR came from a human donor with active or convalescent COVID-19. The donor label of this sample is uncertain. CDR3 sequence (DNA): TGTGCCAGCAGTCCCCGGAAAGGGGGTCTCTCGGGCTACACCTTC. Protein sequence: CASSPRKGGLSGYTF.